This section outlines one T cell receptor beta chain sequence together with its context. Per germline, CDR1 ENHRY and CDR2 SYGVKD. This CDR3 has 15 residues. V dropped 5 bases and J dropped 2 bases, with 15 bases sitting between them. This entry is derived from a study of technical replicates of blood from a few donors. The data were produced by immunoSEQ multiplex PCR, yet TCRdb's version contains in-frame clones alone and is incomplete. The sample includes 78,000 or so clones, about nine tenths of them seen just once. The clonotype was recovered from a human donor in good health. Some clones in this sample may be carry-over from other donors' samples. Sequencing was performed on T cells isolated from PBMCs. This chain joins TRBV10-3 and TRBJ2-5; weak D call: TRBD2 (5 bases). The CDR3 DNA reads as TGTGCCATCAGTAAACTAGTTATTGGGCAAGAGACCCAGTACTTC. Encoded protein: CAISKLVIGQETQYF.